This TCR beta chain was recovered during a study of T-cell reconstitution after alpha-beta-depleted transplantation in children. Germline-derived CDR1 and CDR2 are SGDLS and YYNGEE. This CDR3 comprises 16 residues. Deletions cut 0 bases from V and 2 bases from J, with 15 bases between. A library of TCRbeta sequences, prepared with unique molecular identifiers, was generated. TCRdb ran MiXCR on the PCR reads and lists one entry per CDR3 protein. The table lists some 600,000 distinct CDR3 sequences, 10% to 15% of them singletons. This sample comprised PBMCs, mostly from graft donor cells, obtained 360 days after TCRalphabeta/CD19-depleted stem cell transplant. The TCR was taken from a male patient under 18 who had a stem cell transplant for acute myeloid leukemia, so the T cells may come from the graft donor. V is TRBV9 and J is TRBJ2-7, with D possibly TRBD1 on 6 matching bases. The CDR3 loop is CASSVEGEPRPYEQYF. DNA for the CDR3: TGTGCCAGCAGCGTAGAGGGGGAACCCAGACCCTACGAGCAGTACTTC.